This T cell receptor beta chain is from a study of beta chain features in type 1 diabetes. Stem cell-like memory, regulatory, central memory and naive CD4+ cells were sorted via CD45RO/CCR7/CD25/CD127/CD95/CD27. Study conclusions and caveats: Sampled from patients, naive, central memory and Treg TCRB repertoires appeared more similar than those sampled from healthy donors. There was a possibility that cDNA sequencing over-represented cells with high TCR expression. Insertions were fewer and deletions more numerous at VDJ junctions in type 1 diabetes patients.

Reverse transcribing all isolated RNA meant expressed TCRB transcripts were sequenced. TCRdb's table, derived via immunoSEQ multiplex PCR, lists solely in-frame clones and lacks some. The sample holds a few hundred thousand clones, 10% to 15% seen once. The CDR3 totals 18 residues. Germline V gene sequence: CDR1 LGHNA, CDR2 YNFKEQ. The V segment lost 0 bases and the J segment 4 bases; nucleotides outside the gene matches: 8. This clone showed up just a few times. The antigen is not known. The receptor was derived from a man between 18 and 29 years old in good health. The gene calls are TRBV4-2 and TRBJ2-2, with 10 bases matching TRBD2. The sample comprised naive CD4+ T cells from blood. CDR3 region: CASSQDPSGGVGTGELFF. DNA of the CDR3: TGTGCCAGCAGCCAAGATCCTAGCGGGGGTGTTGGCACCGGGGAGCTGTTTTTT.